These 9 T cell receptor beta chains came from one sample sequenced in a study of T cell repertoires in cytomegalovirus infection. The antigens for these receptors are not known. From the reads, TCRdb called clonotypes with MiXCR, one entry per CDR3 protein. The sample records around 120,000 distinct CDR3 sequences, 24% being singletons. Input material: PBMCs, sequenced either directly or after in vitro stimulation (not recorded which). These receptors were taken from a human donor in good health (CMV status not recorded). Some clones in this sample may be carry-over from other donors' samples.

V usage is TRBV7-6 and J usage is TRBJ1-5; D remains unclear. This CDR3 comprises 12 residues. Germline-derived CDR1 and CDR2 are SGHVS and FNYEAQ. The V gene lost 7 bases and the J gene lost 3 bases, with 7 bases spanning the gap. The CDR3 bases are TGTGCCAGCACCACGGACAATCAGCCCCAGCATTTT. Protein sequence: CASTTDNQPQHF.

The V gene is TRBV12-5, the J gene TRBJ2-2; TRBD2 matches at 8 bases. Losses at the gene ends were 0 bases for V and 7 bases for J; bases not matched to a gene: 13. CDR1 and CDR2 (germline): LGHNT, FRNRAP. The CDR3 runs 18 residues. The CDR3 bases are TGTGCTAGTGGTTTGGTACGAGGTAGCGGGACATTGGGCGGGGAGCTGTTTTTT. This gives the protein CASGLVRGSGTLGGELFF.

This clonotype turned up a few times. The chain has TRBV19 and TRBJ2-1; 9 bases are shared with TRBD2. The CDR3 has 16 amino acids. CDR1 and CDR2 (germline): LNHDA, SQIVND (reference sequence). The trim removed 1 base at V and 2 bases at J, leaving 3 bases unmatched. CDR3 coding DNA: TGTGCCAGTAGTATAGGACTAGCGGTCCCCTACAATGAGCAGTTCTTC. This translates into CASSIGLAVPYNEQFF.

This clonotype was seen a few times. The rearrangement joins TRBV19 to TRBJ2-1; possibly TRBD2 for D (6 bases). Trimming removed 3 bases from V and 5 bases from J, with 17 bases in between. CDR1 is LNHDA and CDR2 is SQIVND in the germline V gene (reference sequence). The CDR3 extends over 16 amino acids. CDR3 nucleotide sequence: TGTGCCAGTAGTATTCAATCCGGACTACCAGACAATGAGCAGTTCTTC. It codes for CASSIQSGLPDNEQFF.

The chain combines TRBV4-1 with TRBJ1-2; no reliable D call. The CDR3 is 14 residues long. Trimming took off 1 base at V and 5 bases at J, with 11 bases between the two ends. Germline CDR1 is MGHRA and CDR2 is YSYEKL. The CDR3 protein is CASSQVAAGYGYTF. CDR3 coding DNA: TGCGCCAGCAGCCAAGTGGCAGCCGGTTATGGCTACACCTTC.

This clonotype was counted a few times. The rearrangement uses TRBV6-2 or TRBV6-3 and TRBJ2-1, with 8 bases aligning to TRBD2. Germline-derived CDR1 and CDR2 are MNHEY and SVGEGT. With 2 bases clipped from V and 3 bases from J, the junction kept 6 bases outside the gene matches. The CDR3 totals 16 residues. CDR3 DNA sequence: TGTGCCAGCAGTTACCGGGGCGGGAGGATCTACAATGAGCAGTTCTTC. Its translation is CASSYRGGRIYNEQFF.

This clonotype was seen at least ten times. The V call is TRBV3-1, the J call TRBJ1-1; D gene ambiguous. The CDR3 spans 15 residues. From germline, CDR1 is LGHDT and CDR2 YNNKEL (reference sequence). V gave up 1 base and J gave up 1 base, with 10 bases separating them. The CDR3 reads CASSQGRAKNTEAFF. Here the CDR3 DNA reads TGTGCCAGCAGCCAAGGTCGGGCAAAGAACACTGAAGCTTTCTTT. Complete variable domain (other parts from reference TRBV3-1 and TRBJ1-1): DTAVSQTPKYLVTQMGNDKSIKCEQNLGHDTMYWYKQDSKKFLKIMFSYNNKELIINETVPNRFSPKSPDKAHLNLHINSLELGDSAVYFCASSQGRAKNTEAFFGQGTRLTVV.

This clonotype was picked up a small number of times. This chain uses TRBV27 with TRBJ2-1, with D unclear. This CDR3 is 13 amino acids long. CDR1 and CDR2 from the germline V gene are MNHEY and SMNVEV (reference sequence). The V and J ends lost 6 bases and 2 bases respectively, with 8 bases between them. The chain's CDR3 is CASSLFPYNEQFF. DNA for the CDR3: TGTGCCAGCAGCCTTTTCCCCTACAATGAGCAGTTCTTC.

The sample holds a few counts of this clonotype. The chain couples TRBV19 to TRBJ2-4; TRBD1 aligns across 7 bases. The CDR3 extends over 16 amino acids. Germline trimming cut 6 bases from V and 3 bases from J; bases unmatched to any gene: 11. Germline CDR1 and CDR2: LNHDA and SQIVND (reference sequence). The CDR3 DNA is TGTGCCAGTAGGTCTAGGGGGCAGGAAGGCAAAAACATTCAGTACTTC. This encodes CASRSRGQEGKNIQYF.